What follows is one TCR beta chain and its context. Its target is not known. Germline V gene data show CDR1 as SGHNT and CDR2 as YYREEE (reference sequence). The CDR3 is 15 residues long. J gave up 3 bases and V 0 bases, and 3 bases lay outside the gene matches. The data were taken from a study of OX40 agonist ivuxolimab in advanced cancers. Across the study: Dose-escalation patients' cancers were hepatocellular carcinoma, melanoma, renal cell or head and neck cancer.

The study's findings and limits: More expanded clones were seen, on average, in CD8+ T cells than in CD4+. Expanded peripheral T-cell antigen specificity went undetermined.

If patients had autoimmune disease history or systemic immunosuppression, they were excluded. TCRdb's table, derived via immunoSEQ multiplex PCR, lists solely in-frame clones and lacks some. Among roughly 67,000 clones listed, 87% were seen once. This clonotype was sampled from an adult with an advanced solid tumor such as melanoma, head and neck, liver or kidney cancer. The starting material was CD4+ or CD8+ T cells sorted from blood, obtained in a trial of the OX40 agonist ivuxolimab. This chain joins TRBV5-4 and TRBJ2-1; TRBD1 aligns across 7 bases. CDR3 DNA: TGTGCCAGCAGCTTGGACGGGACAGACTACAATGAGCAGTTCTTC. The encoded protein is CASSLDGTDYNEQFF.